The T cell receptor beta chain described here comes from a study of T-cell reconstitution after alpha-beta-depleted transplantation in children. A TCRbeta library incorporating unique molecular identifiers was prepared. From the PCR reads, TCRdb called clonotypes with MiXCR, one entry per CDR3 protein. The profile shows about 72,000 distinct CDR3 sequences, about 7% of them singletons. This clonotype was picked up many times. The CDR3 is made up of 15 amino acids. Germline V gene data show CDR1 as PRHDT and CDR2 as FYEKMQ (reference sequence). Losses at the gene ends were 0 bases for V and 10 bases for J; bases not matched to a gene: 2.

The V gene is TRBV13, the J gene TRBJ2-1; TRBD2 aligns across 14 bases. Specimen: PBMCs from the stem cell graft donor, collected from the stem cell graft. The source is a human donor who donated a stem cell graft to a child with acute lymphoblastic leukemia. This CDR3 is CASSLGGLAGEEQFF. CDR3 in DNA: TGTGCCAGCAGCTTAGGGGGACTAGCGGGAGAGGAGCAGTTCTTC.